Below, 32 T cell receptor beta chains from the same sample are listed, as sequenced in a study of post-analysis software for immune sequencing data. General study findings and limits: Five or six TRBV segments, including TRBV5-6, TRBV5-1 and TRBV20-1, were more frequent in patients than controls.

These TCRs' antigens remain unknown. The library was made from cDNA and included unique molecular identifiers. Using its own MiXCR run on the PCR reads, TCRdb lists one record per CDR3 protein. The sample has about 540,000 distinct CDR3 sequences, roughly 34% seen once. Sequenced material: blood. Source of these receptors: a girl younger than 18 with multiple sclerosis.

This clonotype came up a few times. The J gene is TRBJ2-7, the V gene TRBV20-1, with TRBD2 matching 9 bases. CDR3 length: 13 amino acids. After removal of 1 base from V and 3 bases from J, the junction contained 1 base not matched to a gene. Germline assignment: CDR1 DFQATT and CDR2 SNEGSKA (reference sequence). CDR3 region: CSARAAGGYEQYF. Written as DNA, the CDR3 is TGCAGTGCTAGAGCAGCGGGGGGCTACGAGCAGTACTTC.

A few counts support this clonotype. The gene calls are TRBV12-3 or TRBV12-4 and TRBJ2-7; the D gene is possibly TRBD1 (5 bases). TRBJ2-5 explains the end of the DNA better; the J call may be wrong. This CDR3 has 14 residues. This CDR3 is CASGAGAHTGTQYF. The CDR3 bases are TGTGCCAGTGGGGCTGGTGCCCACACGGGGACCCAGTACTTC.

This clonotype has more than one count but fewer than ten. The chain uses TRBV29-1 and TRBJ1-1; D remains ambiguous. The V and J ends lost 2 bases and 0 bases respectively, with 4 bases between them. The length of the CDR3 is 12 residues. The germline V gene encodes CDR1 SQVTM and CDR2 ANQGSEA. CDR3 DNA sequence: TGCAGCGTTGAATGGTTGAACACTGAAGCTTTCTTT. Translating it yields CSVEWLNTEAFF.

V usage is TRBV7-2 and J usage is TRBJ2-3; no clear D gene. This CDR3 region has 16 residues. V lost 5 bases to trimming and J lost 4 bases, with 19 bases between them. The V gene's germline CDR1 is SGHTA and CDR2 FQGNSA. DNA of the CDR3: TGTGCCAGCAGCCGCAGTATAGCTCTTGTAGCAGATACGCAGTATTTT. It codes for CASSRSIALVADTQYF.

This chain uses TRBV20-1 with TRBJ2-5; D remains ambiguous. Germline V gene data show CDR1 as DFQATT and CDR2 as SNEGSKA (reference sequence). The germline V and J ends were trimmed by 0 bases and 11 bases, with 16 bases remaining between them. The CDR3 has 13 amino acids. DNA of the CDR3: TGCAGTGCTAGAGATGCCAGGTCAGGAGAGCAGTACTTC. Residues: CSARDARSGEQYF.

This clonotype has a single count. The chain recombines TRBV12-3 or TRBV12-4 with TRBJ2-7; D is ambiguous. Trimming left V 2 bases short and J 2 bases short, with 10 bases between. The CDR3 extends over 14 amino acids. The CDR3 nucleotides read TGTGCCAGCAGTTTAAGTAGCAGACCCTACGAGCAGTACTTC. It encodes CASSLSSRPYEQYF.

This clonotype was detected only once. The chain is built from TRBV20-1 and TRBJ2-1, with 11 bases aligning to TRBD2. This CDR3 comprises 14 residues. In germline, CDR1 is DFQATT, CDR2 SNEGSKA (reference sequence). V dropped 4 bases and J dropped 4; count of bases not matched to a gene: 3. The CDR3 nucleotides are TGCAGTGCTACGACTAGCGGGGTTTACAATGAGCAGTTCTTC. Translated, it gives CSATTSGVYNEQFF.

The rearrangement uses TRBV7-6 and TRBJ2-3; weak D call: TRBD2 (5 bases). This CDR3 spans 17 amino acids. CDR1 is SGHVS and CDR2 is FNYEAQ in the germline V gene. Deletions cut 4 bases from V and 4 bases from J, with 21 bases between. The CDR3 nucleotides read TGTGCCAGCAGCTCGACCATAGCGTTAAACGCTCCAGATACGCAGTATTTT. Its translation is CASSSTIALNAPDTQYF. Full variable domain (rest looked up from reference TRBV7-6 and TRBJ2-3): GAGVSQSPRYKVTKRGQDVALRCDPISGHVSLYWYRQALGQGPEFLTYFNYEAQQDKSGLPNDRFSAERPEGSISTLTIQRTEQRDSAMYRCASSSTIALNAPDTQYFGPGTRLTVL.

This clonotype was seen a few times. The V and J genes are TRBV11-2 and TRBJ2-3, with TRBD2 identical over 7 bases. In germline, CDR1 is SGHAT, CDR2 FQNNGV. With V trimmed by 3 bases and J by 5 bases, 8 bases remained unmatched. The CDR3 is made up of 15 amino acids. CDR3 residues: CASSLVGGVGDTQYF. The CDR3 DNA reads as TGTGCCAGCAGCTTGGTGGGAGGGGTAGGAGATACGCAGTATTTT.

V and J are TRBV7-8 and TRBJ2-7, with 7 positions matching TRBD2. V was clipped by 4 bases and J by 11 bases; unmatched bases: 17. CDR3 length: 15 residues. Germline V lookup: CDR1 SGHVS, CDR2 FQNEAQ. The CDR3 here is CASSSRTKPAGPEYF. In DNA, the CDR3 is TGTGCCAGCAGCTCTAGGACTAAGCCAGCGGGACCGGAGTACTTC.

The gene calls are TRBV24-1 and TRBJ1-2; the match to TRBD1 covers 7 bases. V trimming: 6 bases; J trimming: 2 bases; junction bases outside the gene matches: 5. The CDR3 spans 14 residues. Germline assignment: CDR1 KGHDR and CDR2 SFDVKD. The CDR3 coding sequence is TGTGCCACCAGTATCGGGACAGAGAACTATGGCTACACCTTC. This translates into CATSIGTENYGYTF.

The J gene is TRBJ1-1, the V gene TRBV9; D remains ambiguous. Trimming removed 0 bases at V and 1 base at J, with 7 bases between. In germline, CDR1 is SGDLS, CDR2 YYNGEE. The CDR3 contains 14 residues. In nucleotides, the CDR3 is TGTGCCAGCAGCGTAGAGCAGGAGAACACTGAAGCTTTCTTT. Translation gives CASSVEQENTEAFF.

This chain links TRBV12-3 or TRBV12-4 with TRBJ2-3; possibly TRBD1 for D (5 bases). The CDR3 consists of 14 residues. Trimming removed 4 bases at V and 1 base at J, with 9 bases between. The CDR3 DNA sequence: TGTGCCAGCAGTTGGGCAGGGCGCACAGATACGCAGTATTTT. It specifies CASSWAGRTDTQYF.

CDR3 loop: CASSSLGDSPLHF. In DNA form, the CDR3 reads TGTGCCAGCAGCTCCCTCGGGGATTCACCCCTCCACTTT. This rearrangement joins TRBV9 to TRBJ1-6; no reliable D call. Trimming took 4 bases from V and 8 from J, leaving 10 bases between them. The germline V gene has CDR1 SGDLS and CDR2 YYNGEE. The CDR3 length is 13 residues.

CDR3 nucleotides: TGCAGTGCTGCAGCGGGGGGTCCATGGGGGGGCACAGATACGCAGTATTTT. It codes for CSAAAGGPWGGTDTQYF. V and J are TRBV20-1 and TRBJ2-3; 9 positions match TRBD2. The V and J ends lost 5 bases and 1 base, in that order; junction bases with no gene match: 13. Germline-derived CDR1 and CDR2 are DFQATT and SNEGSKA (reference sequence). The CDR3 contains 17 residues.

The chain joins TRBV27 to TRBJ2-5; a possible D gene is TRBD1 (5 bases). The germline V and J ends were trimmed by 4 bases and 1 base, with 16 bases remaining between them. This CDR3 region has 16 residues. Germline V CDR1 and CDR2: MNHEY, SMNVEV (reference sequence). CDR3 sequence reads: CASSSDRQTAQETQYF. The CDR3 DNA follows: TGTGCCAGCAGTTCAGACCGACAGACAGCCCAAGAGACCCAGTACTTC.

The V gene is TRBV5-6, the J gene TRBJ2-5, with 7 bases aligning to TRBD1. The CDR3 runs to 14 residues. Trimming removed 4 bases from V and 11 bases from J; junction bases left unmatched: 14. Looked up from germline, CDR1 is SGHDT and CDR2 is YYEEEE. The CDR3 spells CASSPTPGQTEQYF. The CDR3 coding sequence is TGTGCCAGCAGCCCGACGCCGGGACAGACTGAGCAGTACTTC.

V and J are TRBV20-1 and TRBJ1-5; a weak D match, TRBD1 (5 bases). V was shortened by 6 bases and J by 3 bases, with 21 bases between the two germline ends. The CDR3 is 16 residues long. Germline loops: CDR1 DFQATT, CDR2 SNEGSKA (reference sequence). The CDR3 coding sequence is TGCAGTGCGCAAACTAGAGCAGGGCCTACCAATCAGCCCCAGCATTTT. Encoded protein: CSAQTRAGPTNQPQHF.

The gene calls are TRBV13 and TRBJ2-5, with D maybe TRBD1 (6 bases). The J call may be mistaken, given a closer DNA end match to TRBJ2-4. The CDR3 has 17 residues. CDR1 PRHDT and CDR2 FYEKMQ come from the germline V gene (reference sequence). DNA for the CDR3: TGTGCCAGTAGCCCCGAGTCAGGACAGAGGGCCAAAAACATTCAGTACTTC. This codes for CASSPESGQRAKNIQYF.

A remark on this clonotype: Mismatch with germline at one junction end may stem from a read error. The CDR3: CSARAPGLTTDTQCF. The CDR3 DNA reads TGCAGCGCTAGAGCCCCCGGGTTGACCACAGATACGCAGTGTTTT. V usage is TRBV20-1 and J usage is TRBJ2-3; D is unresolved. Germline CDR1 and CDR2: DFQATT and SNEGSKA (reference sequence). The CDR3 sequence is 15 residues long.

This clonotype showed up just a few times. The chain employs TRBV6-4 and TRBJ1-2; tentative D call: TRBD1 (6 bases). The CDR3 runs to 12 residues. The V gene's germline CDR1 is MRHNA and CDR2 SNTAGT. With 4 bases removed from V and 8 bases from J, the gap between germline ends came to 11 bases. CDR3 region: CASSGTAGGYTF. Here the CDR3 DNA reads TGTGCCAGCAGTGGGACAGCCGGGGGCTACACCTTC.

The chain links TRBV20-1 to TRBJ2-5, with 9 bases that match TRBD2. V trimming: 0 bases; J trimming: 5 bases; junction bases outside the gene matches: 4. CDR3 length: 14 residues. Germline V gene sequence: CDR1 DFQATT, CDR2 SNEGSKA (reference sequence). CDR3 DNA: TGCAGTGCTAGAGAGCTAGCGGGGATGGAGACCCAGTACTTC. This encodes CSARELAGMETQYF.

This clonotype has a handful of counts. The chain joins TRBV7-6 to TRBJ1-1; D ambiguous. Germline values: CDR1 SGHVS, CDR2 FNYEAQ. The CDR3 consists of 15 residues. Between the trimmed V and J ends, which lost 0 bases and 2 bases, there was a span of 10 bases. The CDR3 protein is CASSLAPEANTEAFF. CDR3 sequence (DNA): TGTGCCAGCAGCTTAGCCCCCGAAGCAAACACTGAAGCTTTCTTT.

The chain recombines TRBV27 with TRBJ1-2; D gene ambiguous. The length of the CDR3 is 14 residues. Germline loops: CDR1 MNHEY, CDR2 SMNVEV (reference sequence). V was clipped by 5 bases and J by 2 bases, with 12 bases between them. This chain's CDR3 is CASSIIGQNYGYTF. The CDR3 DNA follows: TGTGCCAGCAGTATTATCGGCCAGAACTATGGCTACACCTTC.

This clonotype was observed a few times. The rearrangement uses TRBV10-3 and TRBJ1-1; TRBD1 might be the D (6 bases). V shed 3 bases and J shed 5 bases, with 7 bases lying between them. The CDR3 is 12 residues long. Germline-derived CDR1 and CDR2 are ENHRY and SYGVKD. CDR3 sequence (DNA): TGTGCCATCAGTGAAGGACAGACTGAAGCTTTCTTT. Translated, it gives CAISEGQTEAFF.

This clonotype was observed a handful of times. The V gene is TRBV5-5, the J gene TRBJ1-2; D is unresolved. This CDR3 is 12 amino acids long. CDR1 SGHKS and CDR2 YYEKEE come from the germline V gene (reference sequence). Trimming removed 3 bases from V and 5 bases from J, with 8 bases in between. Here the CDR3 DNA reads TGTGCCAGCAGCTCCGAATTATATGGCTACACCTTC. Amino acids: CASSSELYGYTF.

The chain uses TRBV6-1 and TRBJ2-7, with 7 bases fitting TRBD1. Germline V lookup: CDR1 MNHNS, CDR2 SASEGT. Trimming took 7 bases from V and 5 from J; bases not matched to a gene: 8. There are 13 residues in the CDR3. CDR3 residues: CASTRTGRDEQYF. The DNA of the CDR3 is TGTGCCAGCACCCGGACAGGCCGGGACGAGCAGTACTTC.

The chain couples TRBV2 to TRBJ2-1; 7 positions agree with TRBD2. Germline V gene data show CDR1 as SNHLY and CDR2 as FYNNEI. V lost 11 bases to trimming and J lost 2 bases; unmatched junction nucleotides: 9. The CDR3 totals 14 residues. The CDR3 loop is CAGKRGPPYNEQFF. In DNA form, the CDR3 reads TGTGCCGGCAAGCGGGGTCCCCCCTACAATGAGCAGTTCTTC.

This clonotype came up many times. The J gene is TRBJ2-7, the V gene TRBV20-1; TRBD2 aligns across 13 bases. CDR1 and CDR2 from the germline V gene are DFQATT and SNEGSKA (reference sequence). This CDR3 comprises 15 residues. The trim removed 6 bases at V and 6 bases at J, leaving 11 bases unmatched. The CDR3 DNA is TGCAGTGCCAAGTTAACTAGCGGGGGGGCCGTCGAGCAGTACTTC. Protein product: CSAKLTSGGAVEQYF.

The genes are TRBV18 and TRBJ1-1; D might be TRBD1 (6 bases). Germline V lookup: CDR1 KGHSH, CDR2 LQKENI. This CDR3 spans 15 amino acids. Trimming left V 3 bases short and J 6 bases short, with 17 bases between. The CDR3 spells CASSPLQGGRAEAFF. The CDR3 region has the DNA TGTGCCAGCTCACCCTTACAGGGAGGAAGGGCTGAAGCTTTCTTT.

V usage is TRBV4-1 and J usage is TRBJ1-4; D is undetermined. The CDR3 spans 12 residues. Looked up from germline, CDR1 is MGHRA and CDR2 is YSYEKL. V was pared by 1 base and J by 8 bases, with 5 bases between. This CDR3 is CASSQVREKLFF. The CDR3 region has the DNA TGCGCCAGCAGCCAAGTCCGCGAAAAACTGTTTTTT.

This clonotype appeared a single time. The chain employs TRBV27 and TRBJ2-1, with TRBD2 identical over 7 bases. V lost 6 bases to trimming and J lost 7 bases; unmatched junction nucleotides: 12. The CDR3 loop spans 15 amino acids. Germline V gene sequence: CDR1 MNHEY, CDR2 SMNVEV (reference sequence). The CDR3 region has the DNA TGTGCCAGCAGCAGGACCCACCCGGGGGGTAATGAGCAGTTCTTC. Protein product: CASSRTHPGGNEQFF.